This T cell receptor (beta chain) stems from a study of cytomegalovirus exposure and HLA in healthy donors. PCR used 60 Vbeta primers and 13 Jbeta primers. TCRdb keeps only in-frame clones here, not all; method: immunoSEQ multiplex PCR. The repertoire shows some 140,000 clones; the top ten hold 2%. Each donor was nominally healthy when sampled (though unrecorded immune exposures were likely). J lost 5 bases, V lost 3 bases, and 9 bases had no gene match. The CDR3 spans 15 residues. The germline gives CDR1 WSHSY, CDR2 SAAADI. Sequenced material: PBMCs. The V gene is TRBV10-2, the J gene TRBJ1-2; TRBD1 aligns across 7 bases. This TCR derives from a woman in her fifties or sixties in good health and CMV-seronegative. DNA of the CDR3: TGCGCCAGCAGTGATCCCTTCGGGACAGATTATGGCTACACCTTC. This gives the protein CASSDPFGTDYGYTF.